This T cell receptor beta chain was identified in a study of blood T cell repertoires in COVID-19 (dated by TCRdb to 2020 to 2022). About the study as a whole: Samples from collaborators originated in the United States, Italy and Spain and spanned both the acute and convalescent phases of COVID-19. The prospective study material was composed of cDNA or gDNA derived from T cells, B-cell-depleted T cells, or PBMCs. Subjects who had been exposed to COVID-19, were actively infected with it, or had recovered from it provided the deeply sampled blood TCRbeta repertoires that made up the dataset. The repertoires were made available in a free public database intended to serve as a resource for research on the immune response to SARS-CoV-2. The samples were drawn from the first 160 participants of the ongoing ImmuneRACE study and from 950 to 1,500 subjects provided by 6 global collaborators. The sample metadata nearly always contained a de-identified subject ID, COVID-19 status, age in years and sex. Where available, HLA class I and class II types were obtained from metadata supplied by the sample provider rather than from assay-based typing. What the authors observed across the whole study: Clinical and demographic metadata were provided uncurated, with the amount varying by source and participant.

TCRbeta CDR3 regions were amplified from genomic DNA by means of the immunoSEQ Assay, a bias-controlled multiplex PCR. For the original study's pipeline: Nucleated cell counts per sample were estimated from amplification of reference gene primers within the assay. Sequence reads were collapsed and filtered to measure the absolute abundance of every unique TCRbeta CDR3 rearrangement. Productive Simpson clonality was computed per sample as the square root of Simpson's diversity index over productive rearrangements. TCRdb provides this immuneACCESS table in a form limited to in-frame rearrangements. Some clones are lacking; in checked studies, under half of them reflect an unresolved V gene, and why the rest are absent is not known. From that table come the V and J calls and clone size; the DNA was used to work out D and trimming. The sample table shows around 390,000 clones, and approximately 87% are seen once. The ten largest make up roughly a tenth of the sample.

Participants in the prospective study were enrolled through a virtual design, were aged roughly 18 to 100 years, and lived in fewer than 30 United States geographic areas. In the prospective study, cohorts were assigned on the basis of participant-reported clinical history obtained from a screening survey and a study questionnaire. Recovered participants in ImmuneRACE Cohort 3 were defined by two consecutive negative NP/OP PCR tests, clearance by a healthcare professional, or resolution of symptoms. In the prospective study, mobile phlebotomists collected whole blood, serum and a nasopharyngeal or oropharyngeal swab from each participant. Prospective study participants could optionally give additional blood draws and questionnaires over an approximately two-month period. Before DNA extraction, prospective study blood samples were shipped either frozen or at room temperature. CDR1 and CDR2 were assigned from the germline V gene as SGDLS and YYNGEE. Between the V and J ends, shortened by 2 bases and 4 bases respectively, the junction contains 14 bases. The CDR3 runs 15 amino acids, cysteine and phenylalanine included. Only the CDR3 region is kept as DNA, spanning 45 bases read in frame from base 1.

On this clone: Its antigen target is currently unknown. Base quality data are lacking; no much larger clone is found one base away.

The receptor was derived from a woman in her forties or fifties who had recovered from COVID-19. Material for sequencing was PBMCs or T cells enriched from blood (not recorded which). The receptor chain draws on TRBV9 and TRBJ2-3; a weak D assignment points to TRBD2 (6 bases agree). CDR3 reads: CASSVSSDLPDTQYF. At the DNA level, the sequence is TGTGCCAGCAGCGTGTCTAGCGACCTCCCAGATACGCAGTATTTT.